This T cell receptor (beta chain) emerged from a study of OX40 agonist ivuxolimab in advanced cancers. Study-level information: Ivuxolimab was administered intravenously to patients at 0.01 to 10 mg/kg every 2 weeks.

Broader study findings: Low normalized T-cell clonal expansion also characterized some of the nonresponders.

Worth noting for this clone: Its target is not known.

Deletions cut 3 bases from V and 2 bases from J, with 9 bases between. The CDR3 contains 14 residues. The germline gives CDR1 SGHDT, CDR2 YYEEEE. Sequencing was performed with immunoSEQ multiplex PCR; in TCRdb, only in-frame clones are kept and a portion is missing. The table has about 46,000 clones, around 91% seen once. This sequence was found in an adult with an advanced solid tumor such as melanoma, head and neck, liver or kidney cancer. The chain recombines TRBV5-6 with TRBJ2-1, with D maybe TRBD2 (5 bases). The input for sequencing was CD4+ or CD8+ T cells sorted from blood, taken in a trial of the OX40 agonist ivuxolimab. DNA for the CDR3: TGTGCCAGCAGCTCAGGACTGACCTACAATGAGCAGTTCTTC. Translation: CASSSGLTYNEQFF.